A selection of T cell receptor beta chains follows, all from one sample in a study of Graves' ophthalmopathy and Graves' hyperthyroidism. TCRdb re-derived calls from the multiplex PCR reads in MiXCR, one entry per CDR3 protein. In the table there are tens of thousands of distinct CDR3 sequences, over 40% of which are singletons. Sequenced material: peripheral blood. These receptors were taken from an adult man with Graves' ophthalmopathy. CDR3s include the opening cysteine and the closing phenylalanine or tryptophan. A D gene is named only where the DNA matches it firmly. Size values are once, few and many counts, or a class for expanded clones, and some rows have none.

v_call: TRBV20-1
d_call: -
j_call: TRBJ1-1
clone_size: many
cdr3_aa: CSARESSDTEAFF
cdr3_nt: TGCAGTGCTAGGGAGTCCTCGGACACTGAAGCTTTCTTT

v_call: TRBV7-6
d_call: -
j_call: TRBJ2-7
clone_size: few
cdr3_aa: CASSQTGSGEQYF
cdr3_nt: TGTGCCAGCAGTCAAACAGGGTCGGGGGAGCAGTACTTC

v_call: TRBV10-1
d_call: -
j_call: TRBJ2-2
clone_size: -
cdr3_aa: CASSEFSRGTGELFF
cdr3_nt: TGCGCCAGTAGTGAGTTTAGCCGAGGCACCGGGGAGCTGTTTTTT

v_call: TRBV12-3/TRBV12-4
d_call: -
j_call: TRBJ2-7
clone_size: many
cdr3_aa: CASSDSFYEQYF
cdr3_nt: TGTGCCAGCAGTGATAGCTTTTACGAGCAGTACTTC

v_call: TRBV10-3
d_call: TRBD2
j_call: TRBJ2-1
clone_size: -
cdr3_aa: CAISEGLAGVNEQFF
cdr3_nt: TGTGCCATCAGTGAGGGGCTAGCGGGAGTGAATGAGCAGTTCTTC

v_call: TRBV5-1
d_call: TRBD2
j_call: TRBJ2-3
clone_size: many
cdr3_aa: CASSLRSGSPDTQYF
cdr3_nt: TGCGCCAGCAGCTTGAGAAGCGGGAGCCCTGATACGCAGTATTTT

v_call: TRBV11-2
d_call: -
j_call: TRBJ2-1
clone_size: many
cdr3_aa: CASSLGGASGYNEQFF
cdr3_nt: TGTGCCAGCAGCTTAGGGGGGGCTAGCGGATACAATGAGCAGTTCTTC

v_call: TRBV24-1
d_call: -
j_call: TRBJ2-2
clone_size: few
cdr3_aa: CATSDLSDTGELFF
cdr3_nt: TGTGCCACCAGTGATTTGTCGGACACCGGGGAGCTGTTTTTT

v_call: TRBV7-3
d_call: -
j_call: TRBJ2-2
clone_size: -
cdr3_aa: CASRRVSTGELFF
cdr3_nt: TGTGCCAGTCGGAGGGTCTCGACCGGGGAGCTGTTTTTT

v_call: TRBV5-1
d_call: -
j_call: TRBJ2-7
clone_size: -
cdr3_aa: CASSQAGLIIYEQYF
cdr3_nt: TGCGCCAGCAGCCAGGCCGGGCTTATCATCTACGAGCAGTACTTC

v_call: TRBV19
d_call: TRBD1
j_call: TRBJ1-4
clone_size: many
cdr3_aa: CASSILQGPTTNEKLFF
cdr3_nt: TGTGCCAGTAGTATCTTACAGGGGCCAACAACTAATGAAAAACTGTTTTTT

v_call: TRBV7-8
d_call: -
j_call: TRBJ1-2
clone_size: -
cdr3_aa: CASSFRSTNYGYTF
cdr3_nt: TGTGCCAGCAGCTTCCGCAGCACGAACTATGGCTACACCTTC

v_call: TRBV20-1
d_call: -
j_call: TRBJ1-6
clone_size: -
cdr3_aa: CSASSGYNSPLHF
cdr3_nt: TGCAGTGCTAGTTCAGGGTATAATTCACCCCTCCACTTT

v_call: TRBV6-6
d_call: TRBD2
j_call: TRBJ2-3
clone_size: -
cdr3_aa: CASSYGLARSTDTQYF
cdr3_nt: TGTGCCAGCAGTTACGGACTAGCGCGTAGCACAGATACGCAGTATTTT

v_call: TRBV29-1
d_call: -
j_call: TRBJ2-7
clone_size: medium-sized
cdr3_aa: CSVSGPHSNEQYF
cdr3_nt: TGCAGCGTTAGCGGGCCTCACAGTAACGAGCAGTACTTC

v_call: TRBV6-4
d_call: -
j_call: TRBJ2-2
clone_size: -
cdr3_aa: CASSDSGTTGELFF
cdr3_nt: TGTGCCAGCAGTGACTCCGGGACCACCGGGGAGCTGTTTTTT

v_call: TRBV10-1
d_call: -
j_call: TRBJ2-1
clone_size: few
cdr3_aa: CASSDRPGLGGEQFF
cdr3_nt: TGCGCCAGCAGTGACCGGCCAGGGTTGGGCGGTGAGCAGTTCTTC

v_call: TRBV24-1
d_call: -
j_call: TRBJ2-1
clone_size: -
cdr3_aa: CATSDPRRYNEQFF
cdr3_nt: TGTGCCACCAGTGATCCTAGACGGTACAATGAGCAGTTCTTC

v_call: TRBV28
d_call: -
j_call: TRBJ1-5
clone_size: -
cdr3_aa: CASTVGSYSNQPQHF
cdr3_nt: TGTGCCAGCACCGTCGGGTCGTATAGCAATCAGCCCCAGCATTTT

v_call: TRBV20-1
d_call: -
j_call: TRBJ1-2
clone_size: -
cdr3_aa: CSAPGKVWGHGYTF
cdr3_nt: TGCAGTGCGCCAGGGAAGGTCTGGGGCCATGGCTACACCTTC